The rows below give T cell receptor beta chains drawn from one sample of a study of graft-versus-host responses after intestinal transplantation. Data came from immunoSEQ multiplex PCR; TCRdb stores just in-frame clones and leaves some out. The sample yields 95,000 to 100,000 clones, roughly 88% seen once. The starting material was PBMCs, obtained 255 days after intestinal transplant. The receptors derive from a human patient who received an intestinal transplant, so some T cells may come from the graft donor. Each CDR3 is given with its conserved first and last residue. Each record gives: clone size, J gene, V gene, D gene, CDR3 protein, CDR3 DNA. The D gene is left open where the match is weak. Clone size, where shown, is once, few, many, or a class for clones that have expanded.

abundance: NA; j_gene: TRBJ1-6; v_gene: TRBV6-6; d_gene: NA; CDR3aa: CASSYSAGGDVSPLHF; CDR3nt: TGTGCCAGCAGTTACTCCGCGGGGGGCGATGTTTCACCCCTCCACTTT
abundance: NA; j_gene: TRBJ2-5; v_gene: TRBV5-1; d_gene: NA; CDR3aa: CASSVAGGVLKTQYF; CDR3nt: TGCGCCAGCAGCGTTGCGGGTGGTGTATTGAAGACCCAGTACTTC
abundance: NA; j_gene: TRBJ2-3; v_gene: TRBV11-2; d_gene: NA; CDR3aa: CASSFRPGEADTQYF; CDR3nt: TGTGCCAGCAGCTTTAGGCCGGGGGAGGCAGATACGCAGTATTTT
abundance: few; j_gene: TRBJ2-5; v_gene: TRBV10-1; d_gene: TRBD2; CDR3aa: CASSGPLAAKETQYF; CDR3nt: TGCGCCAGCAGTGGTCCGCTAGCGGCAAAAGAGACCCAGTACTTC
abundance: NA; j_gene: TRBJ2-3; v_gene: TRBV28; d_gene: NA; CDR3aa: CASTGRGPGGTDTQYF; CDR3nt: TGTGCCAGCACTGGGCGGGGGCCCGGAGGCACAGATACGCAGTATTTT
abundance: NA; j_gene: TRBJ2-5; v_gene: TRBV6-5; d_gene: NA; CDR3aa: CAMGGGGETQYF; CDR3nt: TGTGCCATGGGGGGCGGGGGAGAGACCCAGTACTTC
abundance: NA; j_gene: TRBJ2-1; v_gene: TRBV11-2; d_gene: TRBD1; CDR3aa: CASSLGAGGNNEQFF; CDR3nt: TGTGCCAGCAGCTTAGGGGCAGGGGGTAACAATGAGCAGTTCTTC
abundance: NA; j_gene: TRBJ2-5; v_gene: TRBV4-1; d_gene: TRBD2; CDR3aa: CASSPLVSGGLRGETQYF; CDR3nt: TGCGCCAGCAGCCCCCTGGTGAGCGGGGGCCTCCGGGGGGAGACCCAGTACTTC
abundance: NA; j_gene: TRBJ1-1; v_gene: TRBV29-1; d_gene: NA; CDR3aa: CSVDTGLMNTEAFF; CDR3nt: TGCAGCGTGGATACGGGACTGATGAACACTGAAGCTTTCTTT
abundance: NA; j_gene: TRBJ2-2; v_gene: TRBV4-3; d_gene: NA; CDR3aa: CASSLTRGPGELFF; CDR3nt: TGCGCCAGCAGCCTCACGAGGGGCCCCGGGGAGCTGTTTTTT
abundance: NA; j_gene: TRBJ2-3; v_gene: TRBV4-1; d_gene: NA; CDR3aa: CASSQALLGADTQYF; CDR3nt: TGCGCCAGCAGCCAAGCCTTACTGGGTGCAGATACGCAGTATTTT
abundance: NA; j_gene: TRBJ2-7; v_gene: TRBV7-9; d_gene: TRBD1; CDR3aa: CASSPQGLVDYEQYF; CDR3nt: TGTGCCAGCAGTCCACAGGGGTTAGTGGACTACGAGCAGTACTTC
abundance: NA; j_gene: TRBJ2-5; v_gene: TRBV30; d_gene: TRBD1; CDR3aa: CAWSPKTGGAETQYF; CDR3nt: TGTGCCTGGAGTCCAAAGACAGGGGGCGCGGAGACCCAGTACTTC
abundance: NA; j_gene: TRBJ2-3; v_gene: TRBV7-2; d_gene: NA; CDR3aa: CASSSSDTQYF; CDR3nt: TGTGCCAGCAGCTCATCAGATACGCAGTATTTT
abundance: once; j_gene: TRBJ2-1; v_gene: TRBV5-8; d_gene: TRBD1; CDR3aa: CASSPQDRENNEQFF; CDR3nt: TGTGCCAGCAGCCCCCAGGACAGGGAGAACAATGAGCAGTTCTTC
abundance: NA; j_gene: TRBJ2-6; v_gene: TRBV7-7; d_gene: TRBD1; CDR3aa: CASSAVPGQGTGANVLTF; CDR3nt: TGTGCTAGCAGCGCAGTCCCGGGACAGGGAACTGGGGCCAACGTCCTGACTTTC
abundance: NA; j_gene: TRBJ2-1; v_gene: TRBV6-1; d_gene: TRBD1; CDR3aa: CASRLTGTGADEQFF; CDR3nt: TGTGCCAGCAGGCTCACCGGGACAGGGGCCGATGAGCAGTTCTTC
abundance: NA; j_gene: TRBJ1-2; v_gene: TRBV6-5; d_gene: NA; CDR3aa: CASSYSLSGVYGYTF; CDR3nt: TGTGCCAGCAGTTACTCTTTGTCAGGGGTCTATGGCTACACCTTC
abundance: NA; j_gene: TRBJ1-5; v_gene: TRBV30; d_gene: NA; CDR3aa: CAWSRTSNQPQHF; CDR3nt: TGTGCCTGGAGTCGGACATCCAATCAGCCCCAGCATTTT
abundance: once; j_gene: TRBJ2-7; v_gene: TRBV28; d_gene: NA; CDR3aa: CASRWSRSTYEQYF; CDR3nt: TGTGCCAGCAGGTGGAGCAGGAGCACCTACGAGCAGTACTTC
abundance: NA; j_gene: TRBJ2-1; v_gene: TRBV6-6; d_gene: TRBD2; CDR3aa: CASSYQRDYNEQFF; CDR3nt: TGTGCCAGCAGTTACCAGCGGGACTACAATGAGCAGTTCTTC
abundance: NA; j_gene: TRBJ2-5; v_gene: TRBV28; d_gene: TRBD2; CDR3aa: CASALMTSGEQGETQYF; CDR3nt: TGTGCCAGCGCCCTTATGACTAGCGGGGAGCAAGGGGAGACCCAGTACTTC
abundance: NA; j_gene: TRBJ2-7; v_gene: TRBV18; d_gene: TRBD1; CDR3aa: CASSPLFRDRAYEQYF; CDR3nt: TGTGCCAGCTCACCCCTTTTTCGAGACAGGGCCTACGAGCAGTACTTC
abundance: NA; j_gene: TRBJ1-2; v_gene: TRBV2; d_gene: NA; CDR3aa: CASRRDPYGYTF; CDR3nt: TGTGCCAGCAGGAGGGACCCATATGGCTACACCTTC
abundance: NA; j_gene: TRBJ2-1; v_gene: TRBV28; d_gene: NA; CDR3aa: CASSLSNLRDEQFF; CDR3nt: TGTGCCAGCAGTCTTAGTAATCTACGAGATGAGCAGTTCTTC
abundance: NA; j_gene: TRBJ1-5; v_gene: TRBV29-1; d_gene: TRBD1; CDR3aa: CSVEGTGGQPQHF; CDR3nt: TGCAGCGTTGAGGGGACAGGGGGGCAGCCCCAGCATTTT
abundance: NA; j_gene: TRBJ2-7; v_gene: TRBV19; d_gene: NA; CDR3aa: CASRGTLPYEQYF; CDR3nt: TGTGCCAGTAGGGGGACACTACCCTACGAGCAGTACTTC
abundance: NA; j_gene: TRBJ2-2; v_gene: TRBV5-1; d_gene: NA; CDR3aa: CASSLEGLPNTGELFF; CDR3nt: TGCGCCAGCAGCTTGGAAGGTCTCCCGAACACCGGGGAGCTGTTTTTT
abundance: NA; j_gene: TRBJ1-4; v_gene: TRBV7-9; d_gene: TRBD1; CDR3aa: CASSFAGTGLGEKLFF; CDR3nt: TGTGCCAGCAGCTTCGCCGGGACAGGGCTGGGAGAAAAACTGTTTTTT
abundance: NA; j_gene: TRBJ1-1; v_gene: TRBV9; d_gene: NA; CDR3aa: CASSVVTDTEAFF; CDR3nt: TGTGCCAGCAGCGTAGTGACAGACACTGAAGCTTTCTTT
abundance: few; j_gene: TRBJ2-5; v_gene: TRBV5-4; d_gene: NA; CDR3aa: CASSYLGRQQETQYF; CDR3nt: TGTGCCAGCAGCTACCTGGGCAGGCAACAAGAGACCCAGTACTTC
abundance: NA; j_gene: TRBJ2-7; v_gene: TRBV6-5; d_gene: TRBD1; CDR3aa: CATQRGLGSSYEQYF; CDR3nt: TGTGCCACCCAGAGGGGGCTTGGGAGCTCCTACGAGCAGTACTTC
abundance: NA; j_gene: TRBJ1-3; v_gene: TRBV19; d_gene: NA; CDR3aa: CASTPSSGNTIYF; CDR3nt: TGTGCCAGTACTCCGAGCTCTGGAAACACCATATATTTT
abundance: NA; j_gene: TRBJ2-3; v_gene: TRBV30; d_gene: TRBD2; CDR3aa: CAWSTSGGFTDTQYF; CDR3nt: TGTGCCTGGAGTACTAGCGGGGGGTTCACAGATACGCAGTATTTT
abundance: once; j_gene: TRBJ2-2; v_gene: TRBV18; d_gene: TRBD1; CDR3aa: CASSRGQHANTGELFF; CDR3nt: TGTGCCAGCTCACGGGGACAGCACGCGAACACCGGGGAGCTGTTTTTT
abundance: NA; j_gene: TRBJ1-1; v_gene: TRBV7-3; d_gene: TRBD1; CDR3aa: CAGSFQGDTEAFF; CDR3nt: TGTGCCGGCAGCTTCCAGGGGGACACTGAAGCTTTCTTT
abundance: NA; j_gene: TRBJ2-7; v_gene: TRBV6-1; d_gene: NA; CDR3aa: CASSLNGEQYF; CDR3nt: TGTGCCAGCAGTCTGAACGGCGAGCAGTACTTC
abundance: NA; j_gene: TRBJ2-7; v_gene: TRBV27; d_gene: TRBD1; CDR3aa: CASSFDNRGYEQYF; CDR3nt: TGTGCCAGCAGTTTTGATAACAGGGGTTACGAGCAGTACTTC
abundance: NA; j_gene: TRBJ1-1; v_gene: TRBV2; d_gene: NA; CDR3aa: CASSGVGGATEAFF; CDR3nt: TGTGCCAGCAGCGGAGTCGGGGGCGCGACTGAAGCTTTCTTT
abundance: NA; j_gene: TRBJ1-5; v_gene: TRBV27; d_gene: NA; CDR3aa: CAIGGLGQPQHF; CDR3nt: TGTGCCATCGGGGGATTAGGACAGCCCCAGCATTTT
abundance: NA; j_gene: TRBJ2-1; v_gene: TRBV6-5; d_gene: NA; CDR3aa: CASSYSPEDWGNEQFF; CDR3nt: TGTGCCAGCAGTTACTCCCCGGAGGACTGGGGCAATGAGCAGTTCTTC